This TCR beta chain came from a study of cytomegalovirus exposure and HLA in healthy donors. CDR3 length: 14 amino acids. V lost 2 bases, J lost 9 bases, and 0 bases stayed unmatched. CDR1 MRHNA and CDR2 SNTAGT come from the germline V gene. Sequenced by immunoSEQ multiplex PCR; TCRdb stores in-frame clones only, minus some. The sample includes 150,000 or so clones, just under 90% of them seen just once. This clone was picked up a small number of times. Antigen unknown. Study-wide points: In the 100 to 150 validation repertoires, 85% to 95% of cluster scores exceeded 0, per a later analysis. Researchers reported that a few CMV-associated chains were confirmed in vitro as CMV antigen-specific.

This chain connects TRBV6-4 to TRBJ1-6; 11 nucleotides align to TRBD1. Sequenced: PBMCs. This receptor was identified in a woman younger than 45 in good health and CMV-seropositive. The CDR3 sequence: CASSDGTGGSPLHF. The DNA of the CDR3 is TGTGCCAGCAGTGACGGGACAGGGGGTTCACCCCTCCACTTT.